These 21 T cell receptor beta chains were all obtained from the same sample, sequenced in a study of blood T cell repertoires in COVID-19. Method: immunoSEQ multiplex PCR; TCRdb's copy keeps in-frame clones and lacks some. This table has 88,000 or so clones, 85% to 90% appearing once. The sample was peripheral blood. These receptors all come from a man aged 55 to 70 with acute or convalescent COVID-19.

V gene TRBV7-3 combines with J gene TRBJ2-1, with D tentatively TRBD2 (5 bases). CDR1 and CDR2 from the germline V gene are SGHTA and FQGTGA. Trimming pared 5 bases from V and 7 bases from J, leaving 12 bases between. The CDR3 totals 13 residues. The DNA of the CDR3 is TGTGCCAGCAGCCTCACTAGGGAAAATGAGCAGTTCTTC. Translated: CASSLTRENEQFF.

The rearrangement joins TRBV18 to TRBJ1-5, with 8 positions matching TRBD1. CDR3 length: 14 amino acids. V was pared by 2 bases and J by 5 bases, with 2 bases of the junction left unmatched. Germline V gene sequence: CDR1 KGHSH, CDR2 LQKENI. CDR3 in DNA: TGTGCCAGCTCACCAACAGGGGGGGATCAGCCCCAGCATTTT. Translated, it gives CASSPTGGDQPQHF.

This sequence joins TRBV5-6 and TRBJ2-5; 9 bases match TRBD2. Germline values: CDR1 SGHDT, CDR2 YYEEEE. Trimming removed 4 bases from V and 7 bases from J; junction bases left unmatched: 8. The CDR3 is 14 residues long. The chain's CDR3 is CASSGAGGPVTQYF. CDR3 DNA sequence: TGTGCCAGCAGCGGGGCGGGAGGGCCGGTGACCCAGTACTTC.

The V gene is TRBV5-1, the J gene TRBJ2-1, with 8 positions matching TRBD2. This CDR3 spans 16 amino acids. V was clipped by 0 bases and J by 5 bases; unmatched bases: 7. The germline CDR1 and CDR2 sequences are SGHRS and YFSETQ. Here the CDR3 reads CASSLVSGSINNEQFF. The CDR3 DNA follows: TGCGCCAGCAGCTTGGTAAGCGGGAGTATCAACAATGAGCAGTTCTTC.

This clone was recorded only once. This same CDR3 is encoded by further DNA sequences in the sample. The rearrangement links TRBV30 to TRBJ1-5, with D perhaps TRBD1 (6 bases). The CDR3 consists of 12 residues. Trimming stripped 0 bases from V and 6 bases from J, with 6 bases between. Germline V gene lookup returns CDR1 GTSNPN and CDR2 SVGIG (reference sequence). The CDR3 loop is CAWSVRGQPQHF. DNA of the CDR3: TGTGCCTGGAGTGTCAGGGGTCAGCCCCAGCATTTT.

The chain uses TRBV7-2 and TRBJ2-5; 8 nucleotides align to TRBD1. This CDR3 is 13 amino acids long. The germline gives CDR1 SGHTA, CDR2 FQGNSA. The V segment lost 5 bases and the J segment 3 bases; nucleotides outside the gene matches: 2. The CDR3 loop reads CASSATGEETQYF. The CDR3 coding sequence is TGTGCCAGCAGCGCGACAGGGGAAGAGACCCAGTACTTC.

The chain couples TRBV14 to TRBJ2-5; 7 nucleotides agree with TRBD1. Germline V gene data show CDR1 as SGHDN and CDR2 as FVKESK. CDR3 length: 13 amino acids. V trimming: 4 bases; J trimming: 5 bases; junction bases outside the gene matches: 4. CDR3 coding DNA: TGTGCCAGCAGCCTCAGGGGGACGGAGACCCAGTACTTC. This translates into CASSLRGTETQYF.

The chain links TRBV30 to TRBJ1-1; 10 nucleotides match TRBD1. Trimming at V came to 5 bases and at J to 5 bases, leaving 5 bases not matched to a gene. Germline lookup yields CDR1 GTSNPN and CDR2 SVGIG (reference sequence). The CDR3 loop spans 13 amino acids. CDR3 nucleotides: TGTGCCTGGGGAGACAGGGGGCGAACTGAAGCTTTCTTT. As protein: CAWGDRGRTEAFF.

The chain uses TRBV27 and TRBJ1-6; D not certain. This CDR3 has 14 amino acids. The germline CDR1 and CDR2 sequences are MNHEY and SMNVEV (reference sequence). V was shortened by 2 bases and J by 10 bases, with 12 bases between the two germline ends. CDR3 in DNA: TGTGCCAGCAGTTTAACAGCAACGGGATCACCCCTCCACTTT. Protein product: CASSLTATGSPLHF.

This clone appeared a single time. This sequence joins TRBV3-1 (or the pseudogene TRBV3-2) and TRBJ2-5; a possible D gene is TRBD2 (5 bases). Germline V gene data show CDR1 as LGHDT and CDR2 as YNNKEL (reference sequence). V gave up 5 bases and J gave up 1 base, with 11 bases separating them. The CDR3 is 14 residues long. The CDR3 here is CASSSGLSQETQYF. The DNA of the CDR3 is TGTGCCAGCAGCTCCGGACTGAGCCAAGAGACCCAGTACTTC.

V is TRBV27 and J is TRBJ1-2; 7 bases line up with TRBD1. Germline CDR1 is MNHEY and CDR2 is SMNVEV (reference sequence). The CDR3 length is 14 residues. Trimming cost V 6 bases and J 6 bases; bases outside gene matches: 10. The CDR3 nucleotides are TGTGCCAGCAGAACCCGGACAGGTGATAATGGCTACACCTTC. Translation gives CASRTRTGDNGYTF.

The J gene is TRBJ2-2, the V gene TRBV7-2; D gene unclear. Germline CDR1 is SGHTA and CDR2 is FQGNSA. This CDR3 spans 15 amino acids. Trimming stripped 5 bases from V and 0 bases from J, with 10 bases between. CDR3 nucleotides: TGTGCCAGCAGCCCGCAGGTAGCGAACACCGGGGAGCTGTTTTTT. Its translation is CASSPQVANTGELFF.

J is TRBJ2-6 and V is TRBV18, with 8 bases aligning to TRBD1. The CDR3 extends over 18 amino acids. Trimming at V came to 5 bases and at J to 0 bases, leaving 9 bases not matched to a gene. The germline CDR1 and CDR2 sequences are KGHSH and LQKENI. Here the CDR3 DNA reads TGTGCCAGCTCATTACAGACAGGGGCCCTCTCTGGGGCCAACGTCCTGACTTTC. It translates to CASSLQTGALSGANVLTF.

The rearrangement joins TRBV6-5 to TRBJ2-5, with a possible D match to TRBD2 (6 bases). The CDR3 spans 15 residues. Trimming pared 0 bases from V and 1 base from J, leaving 9 bases between. CDR1 is MNHEY and CDR2 is SVGAGI in the germline V gene. CDR3 amino acids: CASSYSRGSQETQYF. CDR3 bases: TGTGCCAGCAGTTACTCTCGGGGGTCCCAAGAGACCCAGTACTTC.

V and J are TRBV6-5 and TRBJ1-4; D remains ambiguous. V was pared by 8 bases and J by 3 bases, with 7 bases between. This CDR3 has 12 amino acids. Germline V gene lookup returns CDR1 MNHEY and CDR2 SVGAGI. The DNA of the CDR3 is TGTGCCAGCGGGAGTCCTAATGAAAAACTGTTTTTT. The encoded protein is CASGSPNEKLFF.

The gene calls are TRBV7-9 and TRBJ2-7, with 7 bases identical to TRBD2. This CDR3 has 14 residues. Germline V CDR1 and CDR2: SEHNR, FQNEAQ (reference sequence). V lost 6 bases to trimming and J lost 4 bases; unmatched junction nucleotides: 9. The CDR3 nucleotides read TGTGCCAGCAGGAGCCCAGGGAGGGAGTACGAGCAGTACTTC. Protein sequence: CASRSPGREYEQYF.

The gene calls are TRBV5-1 and TRBJ2-1; TRBD1 is a possible D gene (5 bases). The germline V and J ends were trimmed by 0 bases and 6 bases, with 13 bases remaining between them. The CDR3 has 15 residues. From germline, CDR1 is SGHRS and CDR2 YFSETQ. The CDR3 here is CASSLGTHRVNEQFF. In nucleotides, the CDR3 is TGCGCCAGCAGCTTGGGGACACACCGGGTCAATGAGCAGTTCTTC. Full variable domain (missing parts from reference TRBV5-1 and TRBJ2-1): KAGVTQTPRYLIKTRGQQVTLSCSPISGHRSVSWYQQTPGQGLQFLFEYFSETQRNKGNFPGRFSGRQFSNSRSEMNVSTLELGDSALYLCASSLGTHRVNEQFFGPGTRLTVL.

The V gene is TRBV7-9, the J gene TRBJ2-7; 8 positions agree with TRBD2. V lost 3 bases and J lost 3; bases outside the gene matches: 4. Germline V lookup: CDR1 SEHNR, CDR2 FQNEAQ (reference sequence). CDR3 length equals 14 residues. CDR3 nucleotide sequence: TGTGCCAGCAGCTTCGCGGGAGGTAACTACGAGCAGTACTTC. Protein product: CASSFAGGNYEQYF.

The chain combines TRBV30 with TRBJ1-5; 8 bases line up with TRBD1. The CDR3 has 14 residues. Germline V gives CDR1 GTSNPN, CDR2 SVGIG (reference sequence). The V and J ends lost 4 bases and 7 bases, in that order; junction bases with no gene match: 9. The DNA for the CDR3 is TGTGCCTGGACCCTGGGACAGGTTGGACAGCCCCAGCATTTT. Protein sequence: CAWTLGQVGQPQHF.

V usage is TRBV7-2 and J usage is TRBJ1-2; no clear D. This CDR3 has 13 residues. Looked up from germline, CDR1 is SGHTA and CDR2 is FQGNSA. V lost 3 bases to trimming and J lost 8 bases, with 13 bases between them. The chain's CDR3 is CASSLGSGLGYTF. CDR3 in DNA: TGTGCCAGCAGCTTGGGCTCTGGGTTGGGCTACACCTTC.

The chain combines TRBV2 with TRBJ1-2; D remains unclear. With 6 bases removed from V and 1 base from J, the gap between germline ends came to 12 bases. The germline gives CDR1 SNHLY, CDR2 FYNNEI. The CDR3 runs 14 residues. CDR3 DNA sequence: TGTGCCAGCAGACTCTACGACATTAACTATGGCTACACCTTC. This gives the protein CASRLYDINYGYTF.